The 8 T cell receptor beta chains presented below share a single source sample, sequenced in a study of CD8+CD57+ T cells in acquired aplastic anemia. Flow cytometry had shown expanded CD8+CD57+ cells in the patients chosen for sequencing. Profiling of TCR beta VDJ combinations and CDR3 sequences used genomic DNA as template. Via MiXCR, TCRdb re-called the reads, giving one row per CDR3 protein. The table has around 500,000 distinct CDR3 sequences, about a third seen once; the top ten hold around 0.82%. Sequencing was done on a sample of sorted CD4+, CD8+, or CD8+CD57+ T cells (not recorded which) from PBMCs. These receptors originate from a human donor with aplastic anemia.

The rearrangement joins TRBV9 to TRBJ1-2; D is ambiguous. The V gene's germline CDR1 is SGDLS and CDR2 YYNGEE. Trimming removed 5 bases at V and 4 bases at J, with 24 bases between. The CDR3 runs 17 residues. CDR3 residues: CASSVGGRRRLSYGYTF. In nucleotides, the CDR3 is TGTGCCAGCAGTGTGGGAGGACGCAGGCGGTTAAGCTATGGCTACACCTTC.

The V gene is TRBV7-3, the J gene TRBJ2-1; D unclear. Trimming removed 5 bases from V and 8 bases from J, with 13 bases in between. The CDR3 runs 13 residues. Germline CDR1 and CDR2: SGHTA and FQGTGA. The CDR3 DNA sequence: TGTGCCAGCAGCCCAACCGTGGAATATGAGCAGTTCTTC. This translates into CASSPTVEYEQFF.

This clonotype was detected only a few times. An end of the junction does not agree with germline; a read error may underlie this. The chain carries TRBV20-1 and TRBJ2-3, with 8 bases that match TRBD2. The CDR3 totals 15 residues. The V gene's germline CDR1 is DFQATT and CDR2 SNEGSKA (reference sequence). The CDR3 nucleotides read TGCAGTGCTAGAGATACTAGCGGTCCCCCAGATACGCAGTGTTTT. It specifies CSARDTSGPPDTQCF.

In the case of this clonotype: Just one base apart from a much larger clone, this may be a read error. The chain links TRBV2 to TRBJ2-2; weak D call: TRBD2 (6 bases). This CDR3 spans 16 amino acids. Germline CDR1 is SNHLY and CDR2 is FYNNEI. CDR3 loop: CASGGVVSPNAGELFF. DNA of the CDR3: TGTGCCAGCGGAGGGGTCGTTAGTCCGAACGCCGGGGAGCTGTTTTTT.

The chain combines TRBV19 with TRBJ1-5; 9 bases are a match to TRBD1. Germline CDR1 LNHDA, CDR2 SQIVND (reference sequence). V lost 8 bases and J lost 3; bases outside the gene matches: 2. The CDR3 is made up of 13 amino acids. CDR3 nucleotides: TGTGCCAGTGGGGACAGGGCCAATCAGCCCCAGCATTTT. Translating gives CASGDRANQPQHF.

This clonotype appeared a few times. This may come from a read error, since a much larger clone is one base off. The gene calls are TRBV29-1 and TRBJ1-1; TRBD1 aligns across 9 bases. CDR3 length: 13 amino acids. After removal of 4 bases from V and 4 bases from J, the junction contained 4 bases not matched to a gene. CDR1 SQVTM and CDR2 ANQGSEA come from the germline V gene. For the CDR3, the DNA is TGCAGCGTTGCCGGGACAGGGTCCACTGAAGCTTTCTTT. Translation: CSVAGTGSTEAFF.

A remark on this clonotype: Possible read error: a much larger clone is one base away. The CDR3 loop reads CAGTSLRAAGHQPQHF. CDR3 nucleotides: TGTGCCGGTACCTCGCTAAGAGCGGCGGGTCATCAGCCCCAGCATTTT. The V gene is TRBV19, the J gene TRBJ1-5, with no clear D. With 11 bases removed from V and 5 bases from J, the gap between germline ends came to 25 bases. Germline V gene lookup returns CDR1 LNHDA and CDR2 SQIVND (reference sequence). The CDR3 spans 16 residues.

The rearrangement joins TRBV12-3 or TRBV12-4 to TRBJ1-4; no clear D. There are 15 residues in the CDR3. With 4 bases removed from V and 0 bases from J, the gap between germline ends came to 9 bases. The CDR3 DNA reads as TGTGCCAGCAGTTCTCTTCGACCAACTAATGAAAAACTGTTTTTT. Amino acid sequence: CASSSLRPTNEKLFF.